A selection of T cell receptor beta chains follows, all from one sample in a study of CD8 T cells in Susac syndrome. Each CDR3 protein gets one entry after TCRdb re-called the immunoSEQ multiplex PCR reads with MiXCR. The table lists 200,000 to 250,000 distinct CDR3 sequences, 80% to 95% of them singletons. Source material: CD8+ T cells from PBMCs. The receptors stem from a human donor with multiple sclerosis. CDR3s include the opening cysteine and the closing phenylalanine or tryptophan. A D gene is named only where the DNA matches it firmly. Clone size appears in some rows only: once, few, many, or a class for an expanded clone.

J gene	clone size	V gene	D gene	CDR3 protein	CDR3 DNA
TRBJ2-2	-	TRBV19	-	CASSVTTNTGELFF	TGTGCCAGTAGTGTGACTACGAACACCGGGGAGCTGTTTTTT
TRBJ1-1	-	TRBV27	-	CASSLSGVETRNTEAFF	TGTGCCAGCAGTTTATCAGGCGTAGAGACTAGGAACACTGAAGCTTTCTTT
TRBJ1-1	-	TRBV27	-	CASSLQKVNTEAFF	TGTGCCAGCAGTTTACAGAAAGTGAACACTGAAGCTTTCTTT
TRBJ2-1	-	TRBV10-3	TRBD2	CAISEPNLAENEQFF	TGTGCCATCAGTGAGCCGAACCTAGCGGAGAATGAGCAGTTCTTC
TRBJ2-7	-	TRBV5-6	TRBD2	CASSWSGGGFGGEQYF	TGTGCCAGCAGCTGGTCTGGGGGGGGATTCGGCGGCGAGCAGTACTTC
TRBJ2-1	-	TRBV7-9	-	CASSSIRRDINEQFF	TGTGCCAGCAGCTCAATAAGACGGGACATCAATGAGCAGTTCTTC
TRBJ1-5	-	TRBV24-1	-	CATSEPDSFGPQHF	TGTGCCACCAGTGAACCGGACTCGTTCGGGCCCCAGCATTTT
TRBJ2-7	-	TRBV6-5	TRBD1	CASSLRDSSEQYF	TGTGCCAGCAGTCTTAGGGACAGCTCCGAGCAGTACTTC
TRBJ1-4	-	TRBV7-2	TRBD1	CASSTNRGPIEKLFF	TGTGCCAGCAGCACCAACAGGGGGCCCATTGAAAAACTGTTTTTT
TRBJ2-5	-	TRBV5-1	-	CASSLDSQAGILEETQYF	TGCGCCAGCAGCTTGGATTCACAGGCAGGGATTTTAGAAGAGACCCAGTACTTC
TRBJ2-5	-	TRBV27	-	CASSLGGSAETQYF	TGTGCCAGCAGTTTGGGTGGGAGTGCCGAGACCCAGTACTTC
TRBJ2-1	-	TRBV5-6	-	CASSLPWGSSYNEQFF	TGTGCCAGCAGCTTGCCTTGGGGGAGCTCCTACAATGAGCAGTTCTTC
TRBJ1-1	-	TRBV19	-	CASSIQGIGDTEAFF	TGTGCCAGTAGTATACAGGGGATCGGGGACACTGAAGCTTTCTTT
TRBJ2-2	-	TRBV9	-	CASSAYTGELFF	TGTGCCAGCAGCGCCTACACCGGGGAGCTGTTTTTT
TRBJ1-1	-	TRBV15	-	CATSRDRGSNTEAFF	TGTGCCACCAGCAGAGATCGGGGGTCGAACACTGAAGCTTTCTTT
TRBJ2-1	-	TRBV19	-	CASSIANHGNEQFF	TGTGCCAGTAGTATAGCGAACCATGGGAATGAGCAGTTCTTC
TRBJ2-7	-	TRBV5-1	-	CASSLGGSDEQYF	TGCGCCAGCAGCTTGGGGGGCTCGGACGAGCAGTACTTC
TRBJ1-2	-	TRBV12-3/TRBV12-4	-	CASNRRGGYGYTF	TGTGCCAGCAACCGGAGGGGGGGCTATGGCTACACCTTC
TRBJ2-7	few	TRBV6-2/TRBV6-3	-	CASRRPLSSYEQYF	TGTGCCAGCAGACGACCACTAAGCTCCTACGAGCAGTACTTC
TRBJ1-6	-	TRBV13	-	CASSFQGQNFNSPLHF	TGTGCCAGCAGCTTTCAAGGACAGAATTTTAATTCACCCCTCCACTTT
TRBJ2-4	-	TRBV12-3/TRBV12-4	-	CASSPEGEEDIQYF	TGTGCCAGCAGTCCAGAGGGGGAAGAAGACATTCAGTACTTC
TRBJ2-5	-	TRBV14	-	CASSQDRGPRETQYF	TGTGCCAGCAGCCAAGATCGCGGCCCCCGGGAGACCCAGTACTTC
TRBJ2-1	-	TRBV20-1	-	CSASSSSGPFEQFF	TGCAGTGCTAGTTCTTCCTCGGGACCTTTCGAGCAGTTCTTC
TRBJ1-4	-	TRBV15	-	CATSRGVSRDIEEKLFF	TGTGCCACCAGCAGAGGGGTGTCCCGGGACATCGAGGAAAAACTGTTTTTT
TRBJ2-5	-	TRBV19	TRBD1	CASSLGGGQAETQYF	TGTGCCAGTAGTCTAGGTGGGGGACAGGCGGAGACCCAGTACTTC
TRBJ2-7	-	TRBV29-1	-	CSVEGQSYEQYF	TGCAGCGTTGAAGGACAGTCCTACGAGCAGTACTTC
TRBJ2-7	-	TRBV5-4	-	CASGRGGSYEQYF	TGTGCCAGCGGCAGGGGAGGCTCCTACGAGCAGTACTTC
TRBJ1-1	-	TRBV3-1	-	CASSQGGIEAFF	TGTGCCAGCAGCCAAGGGGGTATCGAAGCTTTCTTT
TRBJ2-7	-	TRBV5-6	-	CASSPSGRAYEQYF	TGTGCCAGCAGCCCGTCGGGCAGGGCCTACGAGCAGTACTTC
TRBJ2-7	-	TRBV7-8	-	CASSLAPQGSYEQYF	TGTGCCAGCAGCTTAGCTCCCCAGGGGAGCTACGAGCAGTACTTC
TRBJ2-3	-	TRBV28	-	CATLEGSGDTQYF	TGTGCCACCCTGGAGGGCTCGGGAGATACGCAGTATTTT
TRBJ2-1	-	TRBV3-1	-	CASSHPGISSYNEQFF	TGTGCCAGCAGCCATCCGGGGATCAGCTCCTACAATGAGCAGTTCTTC
TRBJ1-5	-	TRBV28	TRBD1	CATCAGTGNQPQHF	TGTGCCACTTGCGCCGGGACAGGTAATCAGCCCCAGCATTTT
TRBJ2-1	-	TRBV29-1	-	CSVEYRQLYSYNEQFF	TGCAGCGTTGAATACAGACAACTCTACTCCTACAATGAGCAGTTCTTC
TRBJ2-7	few	TRBV7-9	-	CASSPYEQYF	TGTGCCAGCAGTCCCTACGAGCAGTACTTC
TRBJ1-2	-	TRBV7-6	TRBD1	CASSSWTGGDGYTF	TGTGCCAGCAGCTCATGGACAGGGGGCGATGGCTACACCTTC
TRBJ2-3	-	TRBV7-6	-	CASSGRTDTQYF	TGTGCCAGCAGCGGGCGCACAGATACGCAGTATTTT
TRBJ2-1	-	TRBV27	-	CASSLSFAGLSYNEQFF	TGTGCCAGCAGTTTATCCTTTGCGGGTCTCTCCTACAATGAGCAGTTCTTC
TRBJ2-3	-	TRBV12-3/TRBV12-4	TRBD1	CASSLWTGKSTDTQYF	TGTGCCAGCAGTTTGTGGACAGGGAAAAGCACAGATACGCAGTATTTT
TRBJ2-7	-	TRBV6-5	-	CASSYSPGDISYEQYF	TGTGCCAGCAGTTACAGTCCGGGGGACATCTCCTACGAGCAGTACTTC
TRBJ2-7	-	TRBV7-9	-	CASRSGAREVGEQYF	TGTGCCAGCAGGTCGGGAGCCAGGGAGGTCGGCGAGCAGTACTTC
TRBJ1-2	-	TRBV7-9	TRBD1	CASSSGTGSYGYTF	TGTGCCAGCAGCTCAGGGACAGGGAGCTATGGCTACACCTTC
TRBJ1-2	-	TRBV20-1	-	CSARAGGYTF	TGCAGTGCTAGAGCGGGGGGCTACACCTTC
TRBJ2-1	-	TRBV7-9	-	CASSPGSLNEQFF	TGTGCCAGCAGTCCCGGATCCCTCAATGAGCAGTTCTTC
TRBJ2-2	once	TRBV29-1	-	CSVEAGVVTGELFF	TGCAGCGTTGAAGCGGGAGTGGTAACCGGGGAGCTGTTTTTT
TRBJ2-3	-	TRBV29-1	-	CSVRSPDSTDTQYF	TGCAGCGTCCGCAGTCCCGACAGCACAGATACGCAGTATTTT
TRBJ1-4	-	TRBV27	TRBD1	CASSRQGSGEKLFF	TGTGCCAGCTCCCGACAGGGTTCAGGAGAAAAACTGTTTTTT
TRBJ1-1	-	TRBV19	-	CASSKLMQGEAFF	TGTGCCAGTAGTAAGTTGATGCAAGGTGAAGCTTTCTTT
TRBJ2-1	-	TRBV7-9	TRBD1	CASSPPGQTYNEQFF	TGTGCCAGCAGCCCCCCGGGACAGACCTACAATGAGCAGTTCTTC
TRBJ2-1	-	TRBV7-9	TRBD1	CASSPIGTGSYNEQFF	TGTGCCAGCAGCCCTATCGGGACAGGGTCCTACAATGAGCAGTTCTTC
TRBJ2-1	-	TRBV9	TRBD2	CASSVAHTGGSSYNEQFF	TGTGCCAGCAGCGTAGCCCATACTGGCGGGAGCTCCTACAATGAGCAGTTCTTC
TRBJ2-1	-	TRBV30	-	CAWSPGDTEQFF	TGTGCCTGGAGTCCGGGGGACACAGAGCAGTTCTTC
TRBJ2-1	once	TRBV12-3/TRBV12-4	-	CASSPGAMTIGQFF	TGTGCCAGCAGTCCCGGGGCGATGACCATTGGGCAGTTCTTC